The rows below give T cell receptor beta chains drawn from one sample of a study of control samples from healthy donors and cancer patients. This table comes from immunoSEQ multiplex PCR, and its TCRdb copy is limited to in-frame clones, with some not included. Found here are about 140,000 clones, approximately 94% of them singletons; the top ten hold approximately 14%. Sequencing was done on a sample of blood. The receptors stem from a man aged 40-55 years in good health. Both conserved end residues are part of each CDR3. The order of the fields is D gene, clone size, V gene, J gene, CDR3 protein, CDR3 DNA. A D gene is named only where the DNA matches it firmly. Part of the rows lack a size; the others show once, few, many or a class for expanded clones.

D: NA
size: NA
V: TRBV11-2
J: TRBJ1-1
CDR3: CASSPRLNTEAFF
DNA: TGTGCCAGCAGCCCCCGGTTGAACACTGAAGCTTTCTTT

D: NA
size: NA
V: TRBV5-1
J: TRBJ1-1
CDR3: CASSLDINTEAFF
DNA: TGCGCCAGCAGCTTGGACATAAACACTGAAGCTTTCTTT

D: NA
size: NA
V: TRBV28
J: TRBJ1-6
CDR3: CASSLRDLGYSPLHF
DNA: TGTGCCAGCAGCCTCCGGGACTTGGGTTATTCACCCCTCCACTTT

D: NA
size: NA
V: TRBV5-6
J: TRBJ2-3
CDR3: CASSLPGLKRDDTQYF
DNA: TGTGCCAGCAGCCTGCCGGGACTCAAAAGGGACGATACGCAGTATTTT

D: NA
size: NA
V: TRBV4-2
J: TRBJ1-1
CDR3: CASSQPYGNTEAFF
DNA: TGTGCCAGCAGCCAACCCTATGGGAACACTGAAGCTTTCTTT

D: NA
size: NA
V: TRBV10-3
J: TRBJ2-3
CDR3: CAISESGTFATDTQYF
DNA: TGTGCCATCAGTGAGTCTGGGACTTTCGCGACAGATACGCAGTATTTT

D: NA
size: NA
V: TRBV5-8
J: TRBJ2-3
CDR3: CASSLGPVTDTQYF
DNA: TGTGCCAGCAGCTTGGGACCGGTCACAGATACGCAGTATTTT

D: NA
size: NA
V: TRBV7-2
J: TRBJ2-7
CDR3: CASSSWSVNEQYF
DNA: TGTGCCAGCAGCTCGTGGTCTGTCAACGAGCAGTACTTC

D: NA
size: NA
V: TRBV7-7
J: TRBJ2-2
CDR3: CASSLGATGELFF
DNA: TGTGCTAGCAGCTTAGGCGCCACCGGGGAGCTGTTTTTT

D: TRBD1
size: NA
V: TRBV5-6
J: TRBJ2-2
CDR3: CASSRDREIRELFF
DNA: TGTGCCAGCAGCCGGGACAGGGAGATCAGGGAGCTGTTTTTT

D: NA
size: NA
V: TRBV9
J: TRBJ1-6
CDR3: CASSAVHPSNSPLHF
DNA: TGTGCCAGCAGCGCTGTACATCCCTCCAATTCACCCCTCCACTTT

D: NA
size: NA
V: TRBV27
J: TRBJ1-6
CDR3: CASALESSYNSPLHF
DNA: TGTGCCAGCGCCCTCGAATCATCCTATAATTCACCCCTCCACTTT

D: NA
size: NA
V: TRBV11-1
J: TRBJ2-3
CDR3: CASSLGDSTDTQYF
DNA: TGTGCCAGCAGCTTGGGAGACTCCACAGATACGCAGTATTTT

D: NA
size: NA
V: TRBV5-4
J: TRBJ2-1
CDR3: CASSLALLPYNEQFF
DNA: TGTGCCAGCAGCTTGGCCTTACTCCCCTACAATGAGCAGTTCTTC

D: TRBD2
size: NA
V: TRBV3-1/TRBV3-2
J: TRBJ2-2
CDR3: CASSKVGLAGVPGELFF
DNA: TGTGCCAGCAGCAAAGTGGGGCTAGCGGGAGTCCCCGGGGAGCTGTTTTTT

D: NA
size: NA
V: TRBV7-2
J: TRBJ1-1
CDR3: CASSLAWGEATEAFF
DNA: TGTGCCAGCAGCTTAGCGTGGGGAGAGGCCACTGAAGCTTTCTTT

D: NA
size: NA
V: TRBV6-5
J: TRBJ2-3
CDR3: CASRRGTDTQYF
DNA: TGTGCCAGCAGACGGGGAACAGATACGCAGTATTTT

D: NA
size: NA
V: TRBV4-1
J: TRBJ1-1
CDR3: CASSQDRAEAFF
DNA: TGCGCCAGCAGCCAAGATCGGGCCGAAGCTTTCTTT

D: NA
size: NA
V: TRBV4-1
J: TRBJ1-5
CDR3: CASSRPAGELNQPQHF
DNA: TGCGCCAGCAGCCGCCCTGCGGGAGAACTTAATCAGCCCCAGCATTTT

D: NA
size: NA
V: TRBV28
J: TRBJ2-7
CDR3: CASSFLTEEYF
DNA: TGTGCCAGCAGTTTTTTGACAGAGGAATACTTC

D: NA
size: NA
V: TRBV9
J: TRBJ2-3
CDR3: CASSSSPREALDTQYF
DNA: TGTGCCAGCAGCTCAAGCCCCAGGGAGGCTCTAGATACGCAGTATTTT

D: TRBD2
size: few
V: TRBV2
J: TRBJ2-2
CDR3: CASSEGLGRDTGELFF
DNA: TGTGCCAGCAGCGAGGGTTTAGGGAGGGACACCGGGGAGCTGTTTTTT

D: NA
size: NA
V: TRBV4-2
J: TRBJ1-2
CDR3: CASSGGGIGYGYTF
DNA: TGTGCCAGCTCTGGAGGGGGGATAGGCTATGGCTACACCTTC

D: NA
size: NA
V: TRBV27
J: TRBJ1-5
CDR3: CASSLAGANQPQHF
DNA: TGTGCCAGCTCCTTGGCAGGAGCAAATCAGCCCCAGCATTTT

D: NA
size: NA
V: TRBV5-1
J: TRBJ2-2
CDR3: CASSENTGELFF
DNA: TGCGCCAGCAGCGAAAACACCGGGGAGCTGTTTTTT

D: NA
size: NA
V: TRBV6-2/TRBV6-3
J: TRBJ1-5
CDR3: CASSWGSTNQPQHF
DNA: TGTGCCAGCAGTTGGGGGTCCACCAATCAGCCCCAGCATTTT

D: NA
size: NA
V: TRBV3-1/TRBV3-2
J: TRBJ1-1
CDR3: CASSQEGVEWTEAFF
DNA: TGTGCCAGCAGCCAAGAGGGAGTAGAGTGGACTGAAGCTTTCTTT

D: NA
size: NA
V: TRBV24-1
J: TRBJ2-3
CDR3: CATSDQDTQYF
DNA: TGTGCCACCAGTGATCAAGATACGCAGTATTTT

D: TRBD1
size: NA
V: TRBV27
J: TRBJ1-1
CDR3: CASNSGGGGEAFF
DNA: TGTGCCAGCAATTCAGGGGGCGGGGGGGAAGCTTTCTTT